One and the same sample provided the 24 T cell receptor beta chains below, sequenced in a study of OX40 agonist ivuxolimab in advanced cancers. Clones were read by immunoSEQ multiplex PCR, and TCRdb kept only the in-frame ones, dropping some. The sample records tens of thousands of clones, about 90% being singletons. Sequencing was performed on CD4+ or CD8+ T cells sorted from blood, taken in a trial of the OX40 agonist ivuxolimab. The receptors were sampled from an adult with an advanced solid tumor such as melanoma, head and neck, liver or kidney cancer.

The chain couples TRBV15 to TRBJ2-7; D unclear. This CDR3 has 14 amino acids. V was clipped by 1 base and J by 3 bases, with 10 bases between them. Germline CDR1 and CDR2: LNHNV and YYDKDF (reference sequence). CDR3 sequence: CATSRGMEGYEQYF. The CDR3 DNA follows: TGTGCCACCAGCAGAGGAATGGAAGGCTACGAGCAGTACTTC.

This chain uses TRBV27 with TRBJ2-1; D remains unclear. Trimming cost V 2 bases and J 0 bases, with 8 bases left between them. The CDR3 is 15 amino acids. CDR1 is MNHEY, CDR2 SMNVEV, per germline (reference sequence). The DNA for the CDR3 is TGTGCCAGCAGTTTAGACCCTAGCTCCTACAATGAGCAGTTCTTC. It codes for CASSLDPSSYNEQFF.

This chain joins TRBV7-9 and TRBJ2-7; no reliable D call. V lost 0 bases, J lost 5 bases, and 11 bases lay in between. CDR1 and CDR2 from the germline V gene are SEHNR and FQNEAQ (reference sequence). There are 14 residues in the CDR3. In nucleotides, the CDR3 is TGTGCCAGCAGCTTAGCGCAGGCCGCCCACGAGCAGTACTTC. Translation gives CASSLAQAAHEQYF.

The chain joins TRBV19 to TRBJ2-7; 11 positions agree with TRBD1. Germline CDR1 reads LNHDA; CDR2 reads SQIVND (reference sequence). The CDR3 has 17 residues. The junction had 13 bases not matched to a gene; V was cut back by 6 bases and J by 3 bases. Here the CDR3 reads CASSPLVVGTGGYEQYF. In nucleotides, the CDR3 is TGTGCCAGTAGCCCTCTTGTTGTCGGGACAGGGGGCTACGAGCAGTACTTC.

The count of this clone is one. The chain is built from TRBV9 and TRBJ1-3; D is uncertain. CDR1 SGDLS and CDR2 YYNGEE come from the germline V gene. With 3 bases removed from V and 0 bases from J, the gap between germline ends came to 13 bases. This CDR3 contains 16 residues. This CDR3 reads CASSGGTRPSGNTIYF. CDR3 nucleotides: TGTGCCAGCAGCGGTGGTACCAGGCCCTCTGGAAACACCATATATTTT.

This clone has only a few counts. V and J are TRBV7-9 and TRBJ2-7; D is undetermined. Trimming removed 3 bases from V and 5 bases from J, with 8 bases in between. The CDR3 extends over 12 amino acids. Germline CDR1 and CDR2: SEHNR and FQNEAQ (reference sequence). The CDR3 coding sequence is TGTGCCAGCAGCTTTGACGGTGACGAGCAGTACTTC. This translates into CASSFDGDEQYF.

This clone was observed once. The CDR3 sequence: CASSLVEGTNTEAFF. DNA of the CDR3: TGTGCCAGCAGCTTGGTGGAGGGAACGAACACTGAAGCTTTCTTT. The V and J genes are TRBV5-8 and TRBJ1-1; D is ambiguous. The V gene lost 0 bases and the J gene lost 1 base, with 10 bases spanning the gap. CDR3 size: 15 residues. Looked up from germline, CDR1 is SGHTS and CDR2 is YDEGEE.

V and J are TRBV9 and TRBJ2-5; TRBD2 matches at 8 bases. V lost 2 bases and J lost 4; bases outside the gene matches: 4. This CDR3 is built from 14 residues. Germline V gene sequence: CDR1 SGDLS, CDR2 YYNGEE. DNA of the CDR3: TGTGCCAGCAGCGTGAGCGGGAGTAGAGAGACCCAGTACTTC. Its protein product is CASSVSGSRETQYF. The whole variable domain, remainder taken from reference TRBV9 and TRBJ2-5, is DSGVTQTPKHLITATGQRVTLRCSPRSGDLSVYWYQQSLDQGLQFLIQYYNGEERAKGNILERFSAQQFPDLHSELNLSSLELGDSALYFCASSVSGSRETQYFGPGTRLLVL.

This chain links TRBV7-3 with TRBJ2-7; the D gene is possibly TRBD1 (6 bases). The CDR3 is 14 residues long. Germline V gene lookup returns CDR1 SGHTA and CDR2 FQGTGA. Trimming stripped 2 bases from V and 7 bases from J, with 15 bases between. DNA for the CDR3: TGTGCCAGCAGCTTATCGGGACAAGCAGTGGAGCAGTACTTC. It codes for CASSLSGQAVEQYF.

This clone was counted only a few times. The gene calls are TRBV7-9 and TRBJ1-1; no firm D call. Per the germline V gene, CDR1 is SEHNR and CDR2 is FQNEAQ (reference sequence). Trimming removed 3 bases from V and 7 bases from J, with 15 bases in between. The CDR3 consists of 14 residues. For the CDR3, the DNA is TGTGCCAGCAGCTTTAGTCTTGAGGACGATGAAGCTTTCTTT. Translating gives CASSFSLEDDEAFF.

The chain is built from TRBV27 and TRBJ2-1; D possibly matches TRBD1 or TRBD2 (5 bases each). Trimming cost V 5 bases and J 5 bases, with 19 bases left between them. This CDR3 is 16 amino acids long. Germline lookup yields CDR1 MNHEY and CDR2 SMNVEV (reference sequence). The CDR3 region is CASSPRLKWDHNEQFF. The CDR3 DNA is TGTGCCAGCAGTCCAAGACTTAAATGGGACCACAATGAGCAGTTCTTC.

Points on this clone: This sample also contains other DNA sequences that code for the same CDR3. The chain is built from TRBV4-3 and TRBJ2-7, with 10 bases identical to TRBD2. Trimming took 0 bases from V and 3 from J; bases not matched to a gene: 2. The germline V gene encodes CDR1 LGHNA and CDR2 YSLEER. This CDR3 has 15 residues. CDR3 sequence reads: CASSQETSGVYEQYF. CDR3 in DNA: TGCGCCAGCAGCCAAGAAACTAGCGGGGTCTACGAGCAGTACTTC.

The CDR3 protein is CASSLQWGLSTEAFF. CDR3 nucleotide sequence: TGTGCCAGCAGCTTGCAGTGGGGTTTGAGCACTGAAGCTTTCTTT. This chain joins TRBV5-8 and TRBJ1-1; D not resolved. Trimming removed 1 base at V and 4 bases at J, with 14 bases between. CDR1 and CDR2 from the germline V gene are SGHTS and YDEGEE. This CDR3 region has 15 residues. Together with reference TRBV5-8 and TRBJ1-1, the CDR3 gives the full variable domain: EAGVTQSPTHLIKTRGQQATLRCSPISGHTSVYWYQQALGLGLQFLLWYDEGEERNRGNFPPRFSGRQFPNYSSELNVNALELEDSALYLCASSLQWGLSTEAFFGQGTRLTVV.

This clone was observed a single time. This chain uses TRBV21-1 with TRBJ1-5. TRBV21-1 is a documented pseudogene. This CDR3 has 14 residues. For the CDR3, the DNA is TGTGCCAGCAGCAAAAACCAAAGGCCCTGGCCCCAGCATTTT. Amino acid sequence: CASSKNQRPWPQHF.

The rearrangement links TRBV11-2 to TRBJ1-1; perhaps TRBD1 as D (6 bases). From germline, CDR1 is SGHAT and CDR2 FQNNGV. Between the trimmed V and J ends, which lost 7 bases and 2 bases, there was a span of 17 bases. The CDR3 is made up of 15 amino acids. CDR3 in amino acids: CASIITTGPNTEAFF. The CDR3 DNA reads TGTGCCAGCATCATCACGACAGGACCTAACACTGAAGCTTTCTTT.

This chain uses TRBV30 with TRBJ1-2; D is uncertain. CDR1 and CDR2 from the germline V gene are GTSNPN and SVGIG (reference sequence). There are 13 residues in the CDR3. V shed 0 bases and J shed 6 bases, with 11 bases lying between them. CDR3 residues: CAWSVLGMDGYTF. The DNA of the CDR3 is TGTGCCTGGAGTGTACTGGGAATGGATGGCTACACCTTC.

CDR3 in amino acids: CASSYGQGSYEQYF. The CDR3 DNA is TGTGCCAGTAGTTATGGACAGGGGTCCTACGAGCAGTACTTC. This chain connects TRBV19 to TRBJ2-7, with TRBD1 identical over 9 bases. The CDR3 totals 14 residues. V was clipped by 5 bases and J by 1 base; unmatched bases: 3. Germline V lookup: CDR1 LNHDA, CDR2 SQIVND (reference sequence).

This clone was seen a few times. The CDR3 protein is CASSIDRGKGNTEAFF. The CDR3 DNA follows: TGTGCCAGTAGTATAGATAGAGGGAAGGGGAACACTGAAGCTTTCTTT. The chain has TRBV19 and TRBJ1-1, with D hard to call. V was pared by 0 bases and J by 1 base, with 12 bases between. CDR3 length: 16 residues. Germline CDR1 reads LNHDA; CDR2 reads SQIVND (reference sequence).

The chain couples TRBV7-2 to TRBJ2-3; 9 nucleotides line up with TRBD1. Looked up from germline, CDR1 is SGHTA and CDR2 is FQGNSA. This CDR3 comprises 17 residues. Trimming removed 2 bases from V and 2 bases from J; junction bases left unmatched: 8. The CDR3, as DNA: TGTGCCAGCAGCTTATTCGGGACAGGGTACCTCACAGATACGCAGTATTTT. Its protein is CASSLFGTGYLTDTQYF.

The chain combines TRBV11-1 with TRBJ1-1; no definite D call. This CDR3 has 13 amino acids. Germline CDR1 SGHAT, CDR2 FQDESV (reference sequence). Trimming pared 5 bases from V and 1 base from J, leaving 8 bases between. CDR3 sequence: CASSDMENTEAFF. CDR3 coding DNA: TGTGCCAGCAGCGACATGGAGAACACTGAAGCTTTCTTT.

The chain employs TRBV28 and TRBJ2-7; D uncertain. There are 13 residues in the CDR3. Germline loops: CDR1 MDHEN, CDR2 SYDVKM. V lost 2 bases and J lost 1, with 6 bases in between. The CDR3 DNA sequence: TGTGCCAGCAGTTTAGCAATATCCTACGAGCAGTACTTC. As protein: CASSLAISYEQYF. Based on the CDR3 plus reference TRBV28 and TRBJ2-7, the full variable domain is DVKVTQSSRYLVKRTGEKVFLECVQDMDHENMFWYRQDPGLGLRLIYFSYDVKMKEKGDIPEGYSVSREKKERFSLILESASTNQTSMYLCASSLAISYEQYFGPGTRLTVT.

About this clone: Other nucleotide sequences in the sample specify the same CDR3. Here the CDR3 DNA reads TGCGCCAGCAGCCAAGAAGGGGGAAGCTCCTACGAGCAGTACTTC. Translating gives CASSQEGGSSYEQYF. V gene TRBV4-3 combines with J gene TRBJ2-7; D may be TRBD1 (6 bases). The CDR3 has 15 residues. From germline, CDR1 is LGHNA and CDR2 YSLEER. V was shortened by 0 bases and J by 0 bases, with 9 bases between the two germline ends.

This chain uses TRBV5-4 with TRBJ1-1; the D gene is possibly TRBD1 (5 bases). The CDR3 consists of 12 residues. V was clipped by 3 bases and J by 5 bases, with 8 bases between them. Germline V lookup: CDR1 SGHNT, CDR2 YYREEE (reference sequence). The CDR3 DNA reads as TGTGCCAGCAGCTCCCAGGGAACTGAAGCTTTCTTT. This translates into CASSSQGTEAFF.

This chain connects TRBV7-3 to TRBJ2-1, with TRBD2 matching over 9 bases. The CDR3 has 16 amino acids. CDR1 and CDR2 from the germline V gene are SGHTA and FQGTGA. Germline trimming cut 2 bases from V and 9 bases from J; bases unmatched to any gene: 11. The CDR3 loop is CASSLGVAGALSEQFF. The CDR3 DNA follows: TGTGCCAGCAGCTTAGGGGTAGCGGGAGCCCTCAGTGAGCAGTTCTTC.